What follows are 4 T cell receptor beta chains derived from one specimen sequenced in a study of regulatory T cells in long-lasting Graves disease. HTBI primers from iRepertoire and Arm-PCR of CDR3 regions yielded the TCR beta libraries. One entry per CDR3 protein, called by TCRdb with MiXCR from the multiplex PCR reads. The sample contains 550,000 to 650,000 distinct CDR3 sequences, roughly 15% of which appear only once. Time point meaning: newly diagnosed GD, antithyroid drugs for less than 3 months. Extracted PBMC RNA gave rise to the TCR library. These data were likewise used in another study, on T cells in Graves' hyperthyroidism and ophthalmopathy.

This specimen was peripheral blood mononuclear cells (PBMCs), taken at new diagnosis, from a patient treated with antithyroid drugs. These receptor sequences come from a man younger than 35 with Graves disease.

This clonotype turned up a few times. The chain uses TRBV6-2 or TRBV6-3 and TRBJ1-2; TRBD1 aligns across 8 bases. CDR3 length: 17 residues. The germline gives CDR1 MNHEY, CDR2 SVGEGT. Trimming removed 7 bases from V and 2 bases from J; junction bases left unmatched: 15. The CDR3 DNA reads TGTGCCAGCATGAGGGGACCCGGGACAGGAGGCAACTATGGCTACACCTTC. The encoded protein is CASMRGPGTGGNYGYTF.

As DNA, the CDR3 is TGTGCCAGCAGCCAAGTGAGACGACGAGGGTCCTACGAGCAGTACTTC. As protein: CASSQVRRRGSYEQYF. The chain combines TRBV3-1 with TRBJ2-7, with D maybe TRBD2 (5 bases). The CDR3 totals 16 residues. CDR1 and CDR2 from the germline V gene are LGHDT and YNNKEL (reference sequence). Trimming stripped 1 base from V and 1 base from J, with 14 bases between.

The chain links TRBV6-1 to TRBJ2-1, with a weak D call TRBD1 (5 bases). The V gene lost 2 bases and the J gene lost 8 bases, with 13 bases spanning the gap. From germline, CDR1 is MNHNS and CDR2 SASEGT. The length of the CDR3 is 14 residues. The CDR3 DNA follows: TGTGCCAGCAGTGAATCAGGCAGGGTCTATGAGCAGTTCTTC. It specifies CASSESGRVYEQFF.

There are a few counts of this clonotype. CDR3: CSARNRARFDGYTF. CDR3 nucleotides: TGCAGTGCTAGAAACAGGGCCCGCTTCGATGGCTACACCTTC. V usage is TRBV20-1 and J usage is TRBJ1-2; tentatively, D is TRBD1 (6 bases). The CDR3 spans 14 residues. Trimming left V 2 bases short and J 6 bases short, with 16 bases between. Germline loops: CDR1 DFQATT, CDR2 SNEGSKA (reference sequence).